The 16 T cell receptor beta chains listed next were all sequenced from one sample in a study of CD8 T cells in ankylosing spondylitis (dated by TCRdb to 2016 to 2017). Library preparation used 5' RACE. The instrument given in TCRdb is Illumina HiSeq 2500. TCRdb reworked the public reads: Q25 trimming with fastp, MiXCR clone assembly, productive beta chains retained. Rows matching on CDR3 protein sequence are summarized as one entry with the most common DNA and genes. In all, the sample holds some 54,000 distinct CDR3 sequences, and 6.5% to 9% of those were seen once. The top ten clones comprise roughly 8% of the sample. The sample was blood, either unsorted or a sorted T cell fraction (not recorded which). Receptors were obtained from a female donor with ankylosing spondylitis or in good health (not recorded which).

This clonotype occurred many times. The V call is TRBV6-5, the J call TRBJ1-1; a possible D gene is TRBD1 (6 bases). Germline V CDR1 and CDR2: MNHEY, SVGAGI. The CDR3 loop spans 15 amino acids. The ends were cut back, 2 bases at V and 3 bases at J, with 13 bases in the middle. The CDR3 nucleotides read TGTGCCAGCAGTTACGGGGGGGCGTCGGACACTGAAGCTTTCTTT. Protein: CASSYGGASDTEAFF.

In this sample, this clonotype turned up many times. The CDR3 loop is CASSYLNYGYTF. The CDR3 DNA follows: TGTGCCAGCAGTTACCTTAACTATGGCTACACCTTC. This chain links TRBV12-3 or TRBV12-4 with TRBJ1-2; D unclear. Trimming removed 4 bases from V and 1 base from J, with 4 bases in between. The CDR3 runs 12 residues.

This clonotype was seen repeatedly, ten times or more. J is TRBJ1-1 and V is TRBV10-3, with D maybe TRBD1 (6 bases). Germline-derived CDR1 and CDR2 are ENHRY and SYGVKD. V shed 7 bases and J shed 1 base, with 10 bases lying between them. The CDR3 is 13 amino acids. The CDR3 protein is CAITTGSNTEAFF. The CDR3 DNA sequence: TGTGCCATCACTACAGGGTCGAACACTGAAGCTTTCTTT.

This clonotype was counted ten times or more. This CDR3 reads CSARDPGTGRANYGYTF. DNA for the CDR3: TGCAGTGCTAGAGACCCCGGGACCGGGAGAGCTAACTATGGCTACACCTTC. This sequence joins TRBV20-1 and TRBJ1-2; possible D gene TRBD1, 5 bases. CDR1 DFQATT and CDR2 SNEGSKA come from the germline V gene (reference sequence). This CDR3 spans 17 amino acids. V was clipped by 0 bases and J by 0 bases, with 17 bases between them.

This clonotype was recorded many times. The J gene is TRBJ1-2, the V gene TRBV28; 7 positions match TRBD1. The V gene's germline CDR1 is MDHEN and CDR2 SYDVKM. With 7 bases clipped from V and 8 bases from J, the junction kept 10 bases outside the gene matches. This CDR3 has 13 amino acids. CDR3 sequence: CASTSNRGGGYTF. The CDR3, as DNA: TGTGCCAGCACCTCAAACAGGGGAGGAGGCTACACCTTC.

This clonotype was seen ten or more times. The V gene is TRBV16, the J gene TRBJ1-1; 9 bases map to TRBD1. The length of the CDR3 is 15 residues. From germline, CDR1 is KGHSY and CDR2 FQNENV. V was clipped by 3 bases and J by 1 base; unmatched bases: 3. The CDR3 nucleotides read TGTGCCAGCAGCCACCAGGGACAGGGGAACACTGAAGCTTTCTTT. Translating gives CASSHQGQGNTEAFF.

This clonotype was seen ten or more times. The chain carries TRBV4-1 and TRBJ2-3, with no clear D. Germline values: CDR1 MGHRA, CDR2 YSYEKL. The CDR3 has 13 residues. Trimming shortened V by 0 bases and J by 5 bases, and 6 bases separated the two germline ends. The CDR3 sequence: CASSQEGIDTQYF. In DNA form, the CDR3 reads TGCGCCAGCAGCCAAGAGGGAATAGATACGCAGTATTTT.

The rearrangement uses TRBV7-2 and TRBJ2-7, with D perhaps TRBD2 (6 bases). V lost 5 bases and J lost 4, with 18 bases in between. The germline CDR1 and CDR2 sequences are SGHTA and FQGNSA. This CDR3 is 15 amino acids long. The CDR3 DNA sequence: TGTGCCAGCAGCCCCCGCCGGGACTCTCTATACGAGCAGTACTTC. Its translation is CASSPRRDSLYEQYF.

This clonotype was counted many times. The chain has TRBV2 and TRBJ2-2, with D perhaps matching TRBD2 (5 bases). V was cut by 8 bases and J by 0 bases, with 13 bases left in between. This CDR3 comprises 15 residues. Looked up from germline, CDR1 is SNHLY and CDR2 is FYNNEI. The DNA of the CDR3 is TGTGCCAGCGGCCCTCAGCGGCCGAACACCGGGGAGCTGTTTTTT. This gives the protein CASGPQRPNTGELFF.

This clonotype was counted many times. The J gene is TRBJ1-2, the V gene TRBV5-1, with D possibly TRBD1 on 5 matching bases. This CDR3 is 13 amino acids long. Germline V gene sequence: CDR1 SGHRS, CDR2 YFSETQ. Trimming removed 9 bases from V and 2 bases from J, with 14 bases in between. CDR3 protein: CATSGDSNYGYTF. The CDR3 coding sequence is TGCGCCACTTCGGGGGATTCAAACTATGGCTACACCTTC.

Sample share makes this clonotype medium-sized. The CDR3 loop is CSAKPGLAGENPYQETQYF. The CDR3 region has the DNA TGCAGTGCTAAACCGGGACTAGCGGGGGAGAATCCTTACCAAGAGACCCAGTACTTC. The V and J genes are TRBV20-1 and TRBJ2-5; TRBD2 agrees at 14 bases. Germline assignment: CDR1 DFQATT and CDR2 SNEGSKA (reference sequence). The CDR3 covers 19 residues. Losses at the gene ends were 4 bases for V and 0 bases for J; bases not matched to a gene: 13.

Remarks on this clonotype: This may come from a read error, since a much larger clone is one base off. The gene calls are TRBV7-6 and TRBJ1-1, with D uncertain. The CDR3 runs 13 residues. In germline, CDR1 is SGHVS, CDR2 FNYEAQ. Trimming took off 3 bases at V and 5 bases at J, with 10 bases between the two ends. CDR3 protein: CASSLQRGTEAFF. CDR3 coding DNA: TGTGCCAGCAGCTTGCAACGCGGTACTGAAGCTTTCTTT.

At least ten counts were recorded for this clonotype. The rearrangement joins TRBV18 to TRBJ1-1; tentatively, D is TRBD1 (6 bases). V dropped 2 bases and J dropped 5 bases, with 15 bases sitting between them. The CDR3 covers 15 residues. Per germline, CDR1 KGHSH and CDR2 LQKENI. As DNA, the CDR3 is TGTGCCAGCTCACCAATGACGGGGGCAGGGACTGAAGCTTTCTTT. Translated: CASSPMTGAGTEAFF.

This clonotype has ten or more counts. The CDR3 reads CASSFRGAKNIQYF. The CDR3 nucleotides are TGTGCCAGCAGCTTCAGGGGGGCCAAAAACATTCAGTACTTC. The genes are TRBV5-8 and TRBJ2-4; 7 positions match TRBD1. Trimming took 2 bases from V and 1 from J; bases not matched to a gene: 0. CDR3 length: 14 amino acids. Per germline, CDR1 SGHTS and CDR2 YDEGEE.

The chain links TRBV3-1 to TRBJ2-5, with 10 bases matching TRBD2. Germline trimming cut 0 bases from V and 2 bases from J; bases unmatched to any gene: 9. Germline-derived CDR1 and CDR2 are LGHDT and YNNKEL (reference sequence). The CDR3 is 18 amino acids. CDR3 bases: TGTGCCAGCAGCCAAGATCTGGTGGATAGCGGGGGGCAAGAGACCCAGTACTTC. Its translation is CASSQDLVDSGGQETQYF.

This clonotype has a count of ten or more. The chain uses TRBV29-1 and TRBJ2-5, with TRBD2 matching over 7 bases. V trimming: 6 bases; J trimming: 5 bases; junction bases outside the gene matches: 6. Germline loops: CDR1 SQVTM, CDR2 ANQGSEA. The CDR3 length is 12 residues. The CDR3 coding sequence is TGCAGCGTGGGGGGGAGTTCCGAGACCCAGTACTTC. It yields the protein CSVGGSSETQYF.